This T cell receptor beta chain emerged from a study of cytomegalovirus exposure and HLA in healthy donors. Germline CDR1 reads SNHLY; CDR2 reads FYNNEI. V was clipped by 6 bases and J by 4 bases; unmatched bases: 4. The CDR3 length is 15 residues. Regarding the study as a whole: Association of a missense DCLRE1C variant with TCR beta V- and J-gene trimming was reported in a later analysis.

The PCR used 60 Vbeta and 13 Jbeta primers. Here immunoSEQ multiplex PCR was the method, and the copy in TCRdb shows in-frame clones only, minus some. The table records some 210,000 clones, 80% to 90% of them present only once. About this clone itself: Its specificity is not known.

The receptor was derived from a man younger than 45 in good health and CMV-seronegative. The sequencing input was PBMCs. V usage is TRBV2 and J usage is TRBJ2-7; 15 bases are a match to TRBD2. The CDR3 sequence is CASRPGLAGGYEQYF. CDR3 nucleotide sequence: TGTGCCAGCAGGCCGGGACTAGCGGGGGGTTACGAGCAGTACTTC.